This T cell receptor beta chain derives from a study of blood T cell repertoires in COVID-19. The germline V and J ends were trimmed by 3 bases and 2 bases, with 8 bases remaining between them. In germline, CDR1 is KGHSH, CDR2 LQKENI. The CDR3 spans 13 residues. For this clone: Other DNA sequences in the same sample also yield this CDR3.

The method was immunoSEQ multiplex PCR; TCRdb's version includes in-frame clones alone and lacks a portion of them. The sample records some 180,000 clones, roughly 73% being singletons. The TCR sequence derives from a woman aged 80 or older with active or convalescent COVID-19. The chain has TRBV18 and TRBJ2-7; maybe TRBD1 (6 bases). Sequencing was performed on peripheral blood. In nucleotides, the CDR3 is TGTGCCAGCTCACCGGGACAAACCTACGAGCAGTACTTC. It yields the protein CASSPGQTYEQYF.